This T cell receptor (beta chain) stems from a study of shared clonotypes between healthy human individuals. Study overall: In total, the donors were two women and three men aged 18 to 49. There were three CD4 naive, three CD4 memory, two CD8 naive and one CD8 memory plates per donor. The study's findings and limits: The study found roughly 5% of naive CD4 clonotypes shared across a few donors.

With 9 bases clipped from V and 8 bases from J, the junction kept 10 bases outside the gene matches. CDR1 is WNHNN and CDR2 is SYGVQD in the germline V gene (reference sequence). The CDR3 is 14 residues long. Some 30,000 T cell genomes, or about 200 ng DNA, went into the sorted-subset replicate PCRs. Here immunoSEQ multiplex PCR was the method, and the copy in TCRdb shows in-frame clones only, minus some. The sample lists 2 million to 3 million clones; more than 85% were seen once. In the case of this clone: Its antigen is as yet unknown.

This rearrangement joins TRBV10-1 to TRBJ2-1, with 10 nucleotides matching TRBD2. The TCR sequence derives from a man younger than 30 in good health. Some clones in this sample may be carry-over from other donors' samples. The specimen was naive CD4+ T cells from PBMCs. The sample's subset: CD45RA+ positively selected. CDR3 region: CASQSGRAPYEQFF. CDR3 DNA: TGCGCCAGTCAGAGCGGGAGGGCCCCCTATGAGCAGTTCTTC.